One and the same sample provided the 6 T cell receptor beta chains below, sequenced in a study of cytomegalovirus exposure and HLA in healthy donors. PCR involved 60 Vbeta and 13 Jbeta primers. Repertoires were generated with immunoSEQ multiplex PCR, while TCRdb's copy carries only in-frame clones and drops some. The sample carries some 200,000 clones, 80% to 85% recorded once. Sequences were obtained from PBMCs. Receptors were obtained from a woman younger than 35 in good health and CMV-seronegative.

This chain uses TRBV11-2 with TRBJ2-5; D is unclear. V was clipped by 1 base and J by 0 bases, with 9 bases between them. The CDR3 is 15 residues long. Germline CDR1 is SGHAT and CDR2 is FQNNGV. CDR3 coding DNA: TGTGCCAGCAGCTTAGCGATCCGGTACCAAGAGACCCAGTACTTC. As protein: CASSLAIRYQETQYF.

This clone was seen a handful of times. This rearrangement joins TRBV28 to TRBJ2-7; 12 bases match TRBD2. The CDR3 covers 17 residues. Germline values: CDR1 MDHEN, CDR2 SYDVKM. The V gene end was trimmed by 1 base and the J gene end by 2 bases; junction bases not matched to a gene: 6. Here the CDR3 DNA reads TGTGCCAGCAGTTTATTAACGGCTAGCGGGAGGGCCTACGAGCAGTACTTC. Translated: CASSLLTASGRAYEQYF.

The chain couples TRBV4-1 to TRBJ2-7; D unresolved. With 1 base removed from V and 0 bases from J, the gap between germline ends came to 16 bases. The CDR3 consists of 17 residues. From germline, CDR1 is MGHRA and CDR2 YSYEKL. DNA for the CDR3: TGCGCCAGCAGCCAAGGCCGACGGCAGGCCTTCTCCTACGAGCAGTACTTC. Translated: CASSQGRRQAFSYEQYF.

This sequence joins TRBV29-1 and TRBJ2-3, with a tentative D call TRBD1 (6 bases). Germline V CDR1 and CDR2: SQVTM, ANQGSEA. This CDR3 has 13 amino acids. Deletions cut 4 bases from V and 4 bases from J, with 12 bases between. The CDR3 here is CSVVRTVPDTQYF. DNA of the CDR3: TGCAGCGTTGTGCGGACAGTTCCAGATACGCAGTATTTT.

This clone has a handful of counts. The chain links TRBV5-1 to TRBJ2-2, with 7 bases fitting TRBD1. CDR1 and CDR2 from the germline V gene are SGHRS and YFSETQ. With 4 bases clipped from V and 5 bases from J, the junction kept 8 bases outside the gene matches. The CDR3 has 15 amino acids. DNA for the CDR3: TGCGCCAGCAGCACGTCCACAGGGGTAACCGGGGAGCTGTTTTTT. This sequence encodes CASSTSTGVTGELFF.

The rearrangement joins TRBV19 to TRBJ1-1; no firm D call. Germline V gene lookup returns CDR1 LNHDA and CDR2 SQIVND (reference sequence). The CDR3 sequence is 14 residues long. Trimming left V 1 base short and J 5 bases short, with 11 bases between. The CDR3 DNA reads as TGTGCCAGTAGTATAGGGTATGCGGAAACTGAAGCTTTCTTT. Amino acids: CASSIGYAETEAFF.